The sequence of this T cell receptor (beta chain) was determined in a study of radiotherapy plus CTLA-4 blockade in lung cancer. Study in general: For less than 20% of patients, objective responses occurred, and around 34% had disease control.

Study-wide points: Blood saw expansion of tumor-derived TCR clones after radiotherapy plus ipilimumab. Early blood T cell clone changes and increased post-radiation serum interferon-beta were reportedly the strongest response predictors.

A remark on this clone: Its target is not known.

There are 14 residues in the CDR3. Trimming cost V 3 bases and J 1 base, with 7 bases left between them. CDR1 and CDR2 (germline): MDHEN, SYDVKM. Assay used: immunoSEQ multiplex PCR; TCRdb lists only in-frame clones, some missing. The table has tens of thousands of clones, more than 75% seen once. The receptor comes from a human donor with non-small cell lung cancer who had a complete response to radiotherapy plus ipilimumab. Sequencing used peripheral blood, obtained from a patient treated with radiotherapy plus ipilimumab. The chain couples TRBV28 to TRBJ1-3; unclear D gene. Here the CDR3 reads CASSFRRSGNTIYF. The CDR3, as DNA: TGTGCCAGCAGTTTCCGGAGGTCTGGAAACACCATATATTTT. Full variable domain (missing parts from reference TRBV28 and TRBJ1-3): DVKVTQSSRYLVKRTGEKVFLECVQDMDHENMFWYRQDPGLGLRLIYFSYDVKMKEKGDIPEGYSVSREKKERFSLILESASTNQTSMYLCASSFRRSGNTIYFGEGSWLTVV.